This T cell receptor beta chain is from a study of T cells in Graves' hyperthyroidism and ophthalmopathy. Germline V gene sequence: CDR1 GTSNPN, CDR2 SVGIG (reference sequence). This CDR3 is built from 12 residues. The V end lost 0 bases, the J end lost 6 bases, and 7 bases lay between the germline ends. The TCR beta CDR3 regions underwent amplification using RNA transcripts as the source. The HTBI primer set served for first-round RT-PCR of the TCR CDR3. TCRdb itself ran the multiplex PCR reads through MiXCR, one entry per CDR3 protein. This table holds 250,000 to 300,000 distinct CDR3 sequences, roughly 19% found once. This clonotype was counted ten times or more. Uncontrolled infection, other autoimmune disease, pregnancy or lactation barred patients from enrollment.

The TCR comes from a man in his fifties or sixties with Graves' ophthalmopathy. The V call is TRBV30, the J call TRBJ2-3, with a possible D match to TRBD2 (5 bases). Sequencing was performed on blood. The CDR3 region has the DNA TGTGCCTGGAGTGTATCGGGGGATACGCAGTATTTT. This encodes CAWSVSGDTQYF.